Given below is one TCR beta chain in context. No antigen is known for it. Germline CDR1 MDHEN, CDR2 SYDVKM. V dropped 7 bases and J dropped 4; count of bases not matched to a gene: 9. The CDR3 covers 14 residues. The sample belongs to a study of cytomegalovirus exposure and HLA in healthy donors. The donors formed part of the roughly 120-subject validation cohort, distinct from the approximately 670-subject first cohort. Only in-frame clones appear in the TCRdb table, and some are missing; sequencing was by immunoSEQ multiplex PCR. The sample comprises about 190,000 clones, roughly 86% of which are singletons, and around 1.6% rests with the top ten. Broader study findings: Accounts indicate the classifier identified cytomegalovirus status with strong specificity and sensitivity. In vitro testing confirmed a few CMV-associated chains as specific for CMV antigens. According to a later analysis, TCR clusters from the first cohort tended to co-occur in the 110 or so validation repertoires.

The rearrangement uses TRBV28 and TRBJ1-2; 7 bases align to TRBD1. The TCR originated in a woman between 18 and 30 years old in good health and CMV-seronegative. Input material: PBMCs. CDR3 amino acids: CASNPTGDSYGYTF. CDR3 sequence (DNA): TGTGCCAGCAACCCAACAGGGGATAGCTATGGCTACACCTTC.